The 9 T cell receptor beta chains given below trace back to one sample, sequenced in a study of blood T cells in healthy people across ages. Combining a sample-barcoded 5' primer with a J-beta primer mix, a second PCR ran for roughly 6 to 12 cycles. TCRdb reanalysed the 5' RACE reads using MiXCR and keeps one entry per CDR3 protein. Altogether roughly 790,000 distinct CDR3 sequences are present, more than 40% being singletons, with the ten largest covering 20% to 25%. Sequenced material: blood. Receptors were obtained from a woman in her sixties in good health.

The gene calls are TRBV7-9 and TRBJ2-1, with D perhaps being TRBD1 or TRBD2 (5 bases each). The CDR3 totals 13 residues. Trimming cost V 1 base and J 14 bases, with 15 bases left between them. Germline-derived CDR1 and CDR2 are SEHNR and FQNEAQ (reference sequence). CDR3 amino acids: CASSLGGKLVKFF. The DNA for the CDR3 is TGTGCCAGCAGCTTAGGGGGGAAGTTGGTTAAGTTCTTC.

This clonotype occurred a few times. The CDR3 DNA reads TGCAGTGCAGAACGGACAGGGGGGAACACTGAAGCTTTCTTT. Its translation: CSAERTGGNTEAFF. The rearrangement uses TRBV20-1 and TRBJ1-1, with 10 positions matching TRBD1. CDR1 and CDR2 (germline): DFQATT, SNEGSKA (reference sequence). V shed 6 bases, J shed 1 base, and the junction held 5 bases outside the gene matches. This CDR3 spans 14 amino acids.

In this sample, this clonotype turned up many times. V and J are TRBV20-1 and TRBJ2-7; D is possibly TRBD2 (6 bases). CDR1 is DFQATT and CDR2 is SNEGSKA in the germline V gene (reference sequence). V lost 1 base and J 6 bases, leaving 16 bases between the germline ends. This CDR3 is 14 amino acids long. This CDR3 is CSARVEGYYGEQYF. In nucleotides, the CDR3 is TGCAGTGCTAGAGTGGAGGGGTACTACGGCGAGCAGTACTTC.

V and J are TRBV4-1 and TRBJ2-1; D perhaps matches TRBD1 (5 bases). Germline V CDR1 and CDR2: MGHRA, YSYEKL. The CDR3 totals 13 residues. V gave up 8 bases and J gave up 3 bases, with 11 bases separating them. The CDR3 region has the DNA TGCGCCAGCGCCAACCAGGGCTACAATGAGCAGTTCTTC. Its protein product is CASANQGYNEQFF.

The V call is TRBV2, the J call TRBJ1-2; 8 bases map to TRBD1. Per germline, CDR1 SNHLY and CDR2 FYNNEI. The CDR3 runs to 15 residues. Losses at the gene ends were 4 bases for V and 1 base for J; bases not matched to a gene: 5. CDR3 DNA: TGTGCCAGCAGTGTACAGGGGGGACGTAACTATGGCTACACCTTC. This codes for CASSVQGGRNYGYTF.

The chain has TRBV14 and TRBJ2-1; 8 bases agree with TRBD1. Trimming took 5 bases from V and 7 from J; bases not matched to a gene: 13. Germline CDR1 and CDR2: SGHDN and FVKESK. The CDR3 extends over 16 amino acids. CDR3 bases: TGTGCCAGCAGCGCGGGACAGGTCCCGCGAAAAAATGAGCAGTTCTTC. Protein product: CASSAGQVPRKNEQFF.

This clonotype was seen only once. The chain carries TRBV11-2 and TRBJ1-1; D possibly corresponds to TRBD1 (6 bases). The CDR3 contains 16 residues. Trimming left V 1 base short and J 1 base short, with 13 bases between. Germline V gives CDR1 SGHAT, CDR2 FQNNGV. This CDR3 reads CASSLAQGIANTEAFF. CDR3 DNA: TGTGCCAGCAGCTTAGCACAGGGTATCGCGAACACTGAAGCTTTCTTT.

This chain connects TRBV10-3 to TRBJ1-1, with 10 bases fitting TRBD1. Losses at the gene ends were 3 bases for V and 11 bases for J; bases not matched to a gene: 6. The CDR3 extends over 13 amino acids. CDR1 is ENHRY, CDR2 SYGVKD, per germline. This chain's CDR3 is CAISDDRGQLAFF. CDR3 sequence (DNA): TGTGCCATCAGTGACGACAGGGGGCAGTTGGCTTTCTTT.

The chain recombines TRBV14 with TRBJ2-7; maybe TRBD2 (5 bases). Germline V gives CDR1 SGHDN, CDR2 FVKESK. The V gene lost 0 bases and the J gene lost 1 base, with 16 bases spanning the gap. This CDR3 contains 17 residues. CDR3 nucleotides: TGTGCCAGCAGCCAAGATCCCGTCGGGCGGGCGTCCTACGAGCAGTACTTC. Translating gives CASSQDPVGRASYEQYF. Together with reference TRBV14 and TRBJ2-7, the CDR3 gives the full variable domain: EAGVTQFPSHSVIEKGQTVTLRCDPISGHDNLYWYRRVMGKEIKFLLHFVKESKQDESGMPNNRFLAERTGGTYSTLKVQPAELEDSGVYFCASSQDPVGRASYEQYFGPGTRLTVT.